These 8 T cell receptor beta chains share one sample of origin, sequenced in a study of memory B cells and T cells in multiple sclerosis. The assay was immunoSEQ multiplex PCR, and TCRdb's table has in-frame clones only and misses some. Of some 48,000 clones in the sample, almost 85% were seen once. Stimulus-free culture yielded autoproliferating CFSE-dim and non-proliferating CFSE-high T cells, each sequenced separately. Over 4.5x10^7 CFSE-labeled PBMCs were cultured about seven days unstimulated, then replicate wells were pooled. No cognate antigen is known for these TCRs. The sequenced sample was PBMCs from blood kept in culture. These receptors originate from a human donor with multiple sclerosis.

Only a few counts were recorded for this clone. This chain connects TRBV18 to TRBJ1-2; D is ambiguous. With 2 bases removed from V and 0 bases from J, the gap between germline ends came to 4 bases. The germline V gene has CDR1 KGHSH and CDR2 LQKENI. This CDR3 has 13 residues. The CDR3: CASSPTANYGYTF. The CDR3 DNA sequence: TGTGCCAGCTCACCAACAGCTAACTATGGCTACACCTTC.

The rearrangement uses TRBV7-9 and TRBJ2-2; 11 positions agree with TRBD2. V lost 3 bases to trimming and J lost 5 bases; unmatched junction nucleotides: 2. This CDR3 has 15 amino acids. Germline V gene data show CDR1 as SEHNR and CDR2 as FQNEAQ (reference sequence). CDR3 sequence: CASSLLAGGTGELFF. CDR3 nucleotides: TGTGCCAGCAGCTTGCTAGCGGGGGGTACCGGGGAGCTGTTTTTT.

This CDR3 is CASAELPYEQYF. CDR3 bases: TGTGCCAGCGCTGAACTTCCCTACGAGCAGTACTTC. This chain links TRBV6-6 with TRBJ2-7, with D hard to call. This CDR3 has 12 amino acids. Germline CDR1 MNHNY, CDR2 SVGAGI (reference sequence). V dropped 8 bases and J dropped 2 bases, with 10 bases sitting between them.

This clone was counted between two and nine times. The J gene is TRBJ1-1, the V gene TRBV19; no clear D gene. The V end lost 6 bases, the J end lost 3 bases, and 14 bases lay between the germline ends. Germline V lookup: CDR1 LNHDA, CDR2 SQIVND (reference sequence). The CDR3 has 14 amino acids. The DNA for the CDR3 is TGTGCCAGTAGCCGAGAAGACGGATACACTGAAGCTTTCTTT. Protein: CASSREDGYTEAFF.

V gene TRBV4-1 combines with J gene TRBJ1-6; D gene uncertain. With 1 base removed from V and 6 bases from J, the gap between germline ends came to 4 bases. Germline V CDR1 and CDR2: MGHRA, YSYEKL. This CDR3 contains 13 residues. The CDR3 sequence is CASSQVINSPLHF. The CDR3 DNA reads as TGCGCCAGCAGCCAAGTCATTAATTCACCCCTCCACTTT.

Only a few counts were recorded for this clone. The CDR3 spells CASSWSADTEAFF. Written as DNA, the CDR3 is TGTGCCAGCAGCTGGTCGGCTGACACTGAAGCTTTCTTT. The chain couples TRBV7-2 to TRBJ1-1, with D unresolved. Germline V gene data show CDR1 as SGHTA and CDR2 as FQGNSA. This CDR3 region has 13 residues. Trimming left V 4 bases short and J 3 bases short, with 9 bases between.

The gene calls are TRBV19 and TRBJ1-1; no firm D call. V dropped 9 bases and J dropped 1 base, with 18 bases sitting between them. This CDR3 has 15 residues. The V gene's germline CDR1 is LNHDA and CDR2 SQIVND (reference sequence). Here the CDR3 DNA reads TGTGCCAGCTCCATTTGGTCGGGATCGAACACTGAAGCTTTCTTT. Translating gives CASSIWSGSNTEAFF.

This clone was counted a few times. V gene TRBV19 combines with J gene TRBJ2-2; D is uncertain. The germline gives CDR1 LNHDA, CDR2 SQIVND (reference sequence). V lost 3 bases, J lost 1 base, and 0 bases lay in between. There are 12 residues in the CDR3. The CDR3 loop is CASSMNTGELFF. The DNA for the CDR3 is TGTGCCAGTAGTATGAACACCGGGGAGCTGTTTTTT.